This T cell receptor (beta chain) comes out of a study of blood T cell repertoires in COVID-19. For the study at large: Sites in the United States, Italy and Spain provided acute and convalescent COVID-19 samples. PBMCs, B-cell-depleted T cells, or T cells were the source of the cDNA or gDNA that made up the material.

In the authors' methods: Cell counts per sample came from amplifying reference gene primers. Sequencing was performed with immunoSEQ multiplex PCR; in TCRdb, only in-frame clones are kept and a portion is missing. V and J calls and clone size come straight from that table; D and trimming were deduced from the DNA. The table includes about 240,000 clones, roughly 80% detected once. Recruited during active infection, patients (from Seattle) were subsequently followed longitudinally. V was clipped by 2 bases and J by 9 bases, with 23 bases between them. The CDR3 has 16 residues. Germline loops: CDR1 SGHAT, CDR2 FQNNGV.

The receptor was isolated from a woman older than 75 with COVID-19, enrolled during active disease. The chain recombines TRBV11-2 with TRBJ2-7; possible D gene TRBD2, 6 bases. Source material: peripheral blood. The CDR3 DNA reads as TGTGCCAGCAGCTTATTAGCGGAGGGGATTCGTGGTGGGCAGTACTTC. Amino acids: CASSLLAEGIRGGQYF.